This TCR beta chain was retrieved from a study of blood T cell repertoires in COVID-19. For the study at large: Sites across the United States, Italy and Spain contributed samples from acute and convalescent COVID-19.

Clones were sequenced by immunoSEQ multiplex PCR, and TCRdb holds only the in-frame ones, with some missing. The sample yields roughly 270,000 clones, 75% to 90% seen once. This TCR came from a woman aged 50 to 65 who had recovered from COVID-19. Specimen: PBMCs or T cells enriched from blood (not recorded which).

This chain's CDR3 is CSGEANTEAFF. The CDR3 nucleotides read TGCAGTGGCGAGGCTAACACTGAAGCTTTCTTT. This chain connects TRBV20-1 to TRBJ1-1, with D unclear. V was trimmed by 7 bases and J by 2 bases, leaving 8 bases between them. Germline CDR1 and CDR2: DFQATT and SNEGSKA (reference sequence). The CDR3 has 11 residues.